The sequence of this TCR beta chain was determined in a study of glioma-infiltrating T cells. This clonotype appeared many times. Using RNA template, CDR3s of TCR alpha and beta were amplified with iRepertoire arm-PCR. TCRdb analysed the multiplex PCR reads with MiXCR anew, one entry per CDR3 protein. The sample consists of around 190,000 distinct CDR3 sequences, roughly a third of them appearing once. The clonotype was recovered from a human donor with low-grade glioma or glioblastoma, undergoing nonglioma brain surgery, or in good health (not recorded which). Sequenced material: glioma tissue, nonneoplastic brain tissue, or PBMCs (not recorded which).

CDR3 nucleotides: TGCAGCGTCGCTTCGAATGGCTACACCTTC. The encoded protein is CSVASNGYTF. The chain couples TRBV29-1 to TRBJ1-2; D is undetermined. Germline-derived CDR1 and CDR2 are SQVTM and ANQGSEA. There are 10 residues in the CDR3. The V and J ends lost 6 bases and 6 bases respectively, with 8 bases between them.